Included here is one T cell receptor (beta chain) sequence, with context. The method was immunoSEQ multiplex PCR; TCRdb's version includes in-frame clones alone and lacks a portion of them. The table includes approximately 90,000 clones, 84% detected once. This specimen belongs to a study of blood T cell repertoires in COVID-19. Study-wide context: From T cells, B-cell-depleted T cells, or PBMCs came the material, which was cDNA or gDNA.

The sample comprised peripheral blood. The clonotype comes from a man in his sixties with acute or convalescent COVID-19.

The DNA for the CDR3 is TGTGCCAGTAGTTATTCGCCACGGGGGGGAGAGACCCAGTACTTC. It is translated as CASSYSPRGGETQYF. The chain combines TRBV19 with TRBJ2-5; 8 bases are a match to TRBD2. Per the germline V gene, CDR1 is LNHDA and CDR2 is SQIVND (reference sequence). Losses at the gene ends were 5 bases for V and 4 bases for J; bases not matched to a gene: 9. The CDR3 sequence is 15 residues long.